These 24 T cell receptor beta chains were all obtained from the same sample, sequenced in a study of patients and donors after allogeneic stem cell transplantation. MiXCR, applied by TCRdb to the RT-PCR reads, yields one record per CDR3 protein. Among more than 850,000 distinct CDR3 sequences listed, about a sixth were seen once. The specimen was blood, either unsorted or a sorted T cell fraction (not recorded which). The receptors come from a human donor who was either an allogeneic HSCT recipient or a stem cell or donor lymphocyte infusion donor (not recorded which). It is not recorded whose cells these are; they may come from a transplant donor.

This clonotype was seen a handful of times. The V call is TRBV5-6, the J call TRBJ1-1, with 7 nucleotides matching TRBD1. Trimming removed 5 bases from V and 4 bases from J; junction bases left unmatched: 8. The CDR3 has 14 amino acids. Germline lookup yields CDR1 SGHDT and CDR2 YYEEEE. For the CDR3, the DNA is TGTGCCAGCAGTACGACAGGGACGGCCACTGAAGCTTTCTTT. Translation gives CASSTTGTATEAFF. The full variable domain, completed using reference TRBV5-6 and TRBJ1-1, is DAGVTQSPTHLIKTRGQQVTLRCSPKSGHDTVSWYQQALGQGPQFIFQYYEEEERQRGNFPDRFSGHQFPNYSSELNVNALLLGDSALYLCASSTTGTATEAFFGQGTRLTVV.

This clonotype has more than one count but fewer than ten. This chain joins TRBV24-1 and TRBJ2-1; D ambiguous. This CDR3 has 14 amino acids. Deletions cut 4 bases from V and 6 bases from J, with 12 bases between. The germline gives CDR1 KGHDR, CDR2 SFDVKD. The DNA for the CDR3 is TGTGCCACCAGTGACCTCGGCAGCCCCAATGAGCAGTTCTTC. It is translated as CATSDLGSPNEQFF.

This clonotype was counted at least ten times. This rearrangement joins TRBV4-3 to TRBJ2-7, with D perhaps matching TRBD1 (6 bases). Trimming took 2 bases from V and 6 from J, leaving 14 bases between them. There are 14 residues in the CDR3. Germline lookup yields CDR1 LGHNA and CDR2 YSLEER. The CDR3 nucleotides read TGCGCCAGCAGCCAAAATAAACAGGGAACCGAGCAGTACTTC. It specifies CASSQNKQGTEQYF.

This chain connects TRBV7-6 to TRBJ1-5; D is possibly TRBD1 (5 bases). CDR1 is SGHVS, CDR2 FNYEAQ, per germline. The CDR3 loop spans 17 amino acids. Trimming pared 1 base from V and 0 bases from J, leaving 13 bases between. The CDR3 loop reads CASSLGAPGTSNQPQHF. The CDR3 nucleotides are TGTGCCAGCAGCTTAGGCGCCCCGGGGACTAGCAATCAGCCCCAGCATTTT.

The chain couples TRBV15 to TRBJ1-5, with TRBD1 identical over 7 bases. The V gene end was trimmed by 2 bases and the J gene end by 0 bases; junction bases not matched to a gene: 16. The CDR3 extends over 20 amino acids. Per germline, CDR1 LNHNV and CDR2 YYDKDF (reference sequence). CDR3 coding DNA: TGTGCCACCAGCAGACTCCTTCCCGGGACAGATGACAATAGCAATCAGCCCCAGCATTTT. Translated, it gives CATSRLLPGTDDNSNQPQHF.

The chain combines TRBV6-2 or TRBV6-3 with TRBJ1-1; no definite D call. There are 15 residues in the CDR3. Between the trimmed V and J ends, which lost 5 bases and 0 bases, there was a span of 13 bases. Germline lookup yields CDR1 MNHEY and CDR2 SVGEGT. The CDR3 DNA sequence: TGTGCCAGCAGTCGGCAGGCCGCTATGAACACTGAAGCTTTCTTT. It specifies CASSRQAAMNTEAFF.

This clonotype was observed a handful of times. The gene calls are TRBV10-3 and TRBJ1-1; D unclear. In germline, CDR1 is ENHRY, CDR2 SYGVKD. The germline V and J ends were trimmed by 1 base and 11 bases, with 8 bases remaining between them. The CDR3 contains 11 residues. The CDR3 nucleotides read TGTGCCATCAGTGAGTACGTTGGGGCTTTCTTT. Translating it yields CAISEYVGAFF.

The V call is TRBV2, the J call TRBJ2-2, with 9 bases that match TRBD1. The V and J ends lost 6 bases and 6 bases, in that order; junction bases with no gene match: 5. The CDR3 is made up of 14 amino acids. Germline values: CDR1 SNHLY, CDR2 FYNNEI. This chain's CDR3 is CASSGTGLSGELFF. The CDR3 bases are TGTGCCAGCAGCGGGACAGGGTTATCCGGGGAGCTGTTTTTT.

This clonotype was seen only a few times. The J gene is TRBJ2-1, the V gene TRBV14; D ambiguous. This CDR3 is 15 amino acids long. Trimming pared 1 base from V and 5 bases from J, leaving 12 bases between. Germline assignment: CDR1 SGHDN and CDR2 FVKESK. CDR3 sequence reads: CASSQGTVSDNEQFF. The CDR3 coding sequence is TGTGCCAGCAGCCAAGGGACGGTCTCTGACAATGAGCAGTTCTTC.

This clonotype was picked up a small number of times. V is TRBV20-1 and J is TRBJ1-2, with 8 bases that match TRBD1. Germline V gene sequence: CDR1 DFQATT, CDR2 SNEGSKA (reference sequence). V shed 1 base, J shed 1 base, and the junction held 8 bases outside the gene matches. There are 16 residues in the CDR3. This CDR3 reads CSARGATGARNYGYTF. CDR3 DNA: TGCAGTGCTAGAGGGGCGACAGGGGCCCGTAACTATGGCTACACCTTC.

This clonotype was detected only a few times. The rearrangement uses TRBV4-1 and TRBJ2-3; 10 bases are shared with TRBD2. V dropped 4 bases and J dropped 2; count of bases not matched to a gene: 6. CDR3 size: 16 residues. CDR1 MGHRA and CDR2 YSYEKL come from the germline V gene. The CDR3 sequence is CASSPGTSEITDTQYF. The CDR3 DNA sequence: TGCGCCAGCAGCCCCGGGACTAGCGAGATCACAGATACGCAGTATTTT.

V usage is TRBV7-3 and J usage is TRBJ2-2, with no clear D. CDR3 size: 13 residues. In germline, CDR1 is SGHTA, CDR2 FQGTGA. Trimming removed 5 bases from V and 1 base from J, with 5 bases in between. Written as DNA, the CDR3 is TGTGCCAGCAGCCAGTGGAACACCGGGGAGCTGTTTTTT. Translated, it gives CASSQWNTGELFF.

V gene TRBV16 combines with J gene TRBJ1-5; D remains ambiguous. Trimming left V 0 bases short and J 1 base short, with 4 bases between. Germline CDR1 reads KGHSY; CDR2 reads FQNENV. The CDR3 consists of 14 residues. The CDR3 region is CASSQSASNQPQHF. DNA for the CDR3: TGTGCCAGCAGCCAATCGGCCAGCAATCAGCCCCAGCATTTT.

The chain couples TRBV12-3 or TRBV12-4 to TRBJ2-1; 12 bases agree with TRBD2. With 3 bases clipped from V and 2 bases from J, the junction kept 5 bases outside the gene matches. The CDR3 spans 17 residues. CDR3 DNA: TGTGCCAGCAGTTTTGCTAGCGGGGGGGCTGCCTACAATGAGCAGTTCTTC. Its protein product is CASSFASGGAAYNEQFF.

This rearrangement joins TRBV14 to TRBJ2-7, with D tentatively TRBD2 (6 bases). V lost 3 bases and J lost 5, with 11 bases in between. This CDR3 contains 13 residues. CDR1 and CDR2 from the germline V gene are SGHDN and FVKESK. This CDR3 reads CASSHLTRHEQYF. The DNA of the CDR3 is TGTGCCAGCAGCCACCTGACTAGGCACGAGCAGTACTTC. The entire variable domain, with the rest obtained from reference TRBV14 and TRBJ2-7, is as follows: EAGVTQFPSHSVIEKGQTVTLRCDPISGHDNLYWYRRVMGKEIKFLLHFVKESKQDESGMPNNRFLAERTGGTYSTLKVQPAELEDSGVYFCASSHLTRHEQYFGPGTRLTVT.

The CDR3 DNA reads as TGTGCCAGCAGCATCGGGACGGACGGCGAGCAGTACTTC. Its translation is CASSIGTDGEQYF. V usage is TRBV7-9 and J usage is TRBJ2-7, with D perhaps being TRBD1 or TRBD2 (5 bases each). This CDR3 is 13 amino acids long. The V gene's germline CDR1 is SEHNR and CDR2 FQNEAQ (reference sequence). Trimming removed 5 bases at V and 6 bases at J, with 14 bases between.

This clonotype has at least ten counts. The V gene is TRBV29-1, the J gene TRBJ1-1; TRBD1 might be the D (6 bases). Germline loops: CDR1 SQVTM, CDR2 ANQGSEA. This CDR3 comprises 13 residues. Trimming took off 2 bases at V and 3 bases at J, with 10 bases between the two ends. The CDR3 DNA reads as TGCAGCGTTGAACTCGGACAGCACACTGAAGCTTTCTTT. It is translated as CSVELGQHTEAFF.

This clonotype was counted a few times. The chain employs TRBV24-1 and TRBJ2-1; 14 bases match TRBD2. This CDR3 spans 17 amino acids. Unmatched junction bases numbered 3, after V lost 4 bases and J lost 2 bases. Germline CDR1 and CDR2: KGHDR and SFDVKD. The CDR3 DNA reads as TGTGCCACCAGTGAGGGACTAGCGGGAGAGGCCTACAATGAGCAGTTCTTC. Its protein product is CATSEGLAGEAYNEQFF.

The gene calls are TRBV4-1 and TRBJ2-1; possible D gene TRBD2, 5 bases. The CDR3 contains 14 residues. Trimming shortened V by 5 bases and J by 0 bases, and 8 bases separated the two germline ends. Germline loops: CDR1 MGHRA, CDR2 YSYEKL. The CDR3, as DNA: TGCGCCAGCAGCGCCCGGGACTCCTACAATGAGCAGTTCTTC. This encodes CASSARDSYNEQFF.

This chain connects TRBV20-1 to TRBJ1-1; D is unresolved. There are 12 residues in the CDR3. Trimming pared 0 bases from V and 11 bases from J, leaving 13 bases between. Germline lookup yields CDR1 DFQATT and CDR2 SNEGSKA (reference sequence). The DNA for the CDR3 is TGCAGTGCTAGAGATTTGGCAGTCTCGGCTTTCTTT. Residues: CSARDLAVSAFF.

The chain employs TRBV11-1 and TRBJ1-1, with TRBD1 identical over 10 bases. J gave up 4 bases and V 4 bases, and 3 bases lay outside the gene matches. Germline lookup yields CDR1 SGHAT and CDR2 FQDESV (reference sequence). There are 14 residues in the CDR3. The CDR3 is CASSWGQGPTEAFF. As DNA, the CDR3 is TGTGCCAGCAGCTGGGGACAGGGGCCCACTGAAGCTTTCTTT.

The chain links TRBV4-1 to TRBJ2-7, with a weak D call TRBD1 (6 bases). The CDR3 loop spans 14 amino acids. Germline assignment: CDR1 MGHRA and CDR2 YSYEKL. V dropped 3 bases and J dropped 6 bases, with 15 bases sitting between them. The CDR3 is CASSQDRTLPEQYF. The CDR3 nucleotides are TGCGCCAGCAGCCAGGACAGAACGTTGCCCGAGCAGTACTTC.

The genes are TRBV19 and TRBJ2-1; D may be TRBD1 (6 bases). The germline V gene has CDR1 LNHDA and CDR2 SQIVND (reference sequence). Trimming stripped 4 bases from V and 7 bases from J, with 23 bases between. The CDR3 is 17 amino acids. In DNA, the CDR3 is TGTGCCAGTAGTAGGCAGGGGAGTCTAGAACGAAGGAATGAGCAGTTCTTC. This sequence encodes CASSRQGSLERRNEQFF.

This sequence joins TRBV10-3 and TRBJ2-1; no clear D. The CDR3 is 13 residues long. V dropped 2 bases and J dropped 7 bases, with 9 bases sitting between them. Germline V gene sequence: CDR1 ENHRY, CDR2 SYGVKD. CDR3 sequence reads: CAISEPTWNEQFF. The DNA of the CDR3 is TGTGCCATCAGTGAGCCAACCTGGAATGAGCAGTTCTTC.